A single T cell receptor beta chain is shown here with its context. TCRdb independently ran MiXCR on the 5' RACE reads; one entry per CDR3 protein. The sample comprises over 30,000 distinct CDR3 sequences, roughly 26% of which are singletons, and 3.7% rests with the top ten. CD25-based Treg depletion was applied to purified naive CD4+ T cells. V shed 2 bases, J shed 7 bases, and the junction held 9 bases outside the gene matches. This CDR3 is 15 amino acids long. Looked up from germline, CDR1 is SGHTA and CDR2 is FQGTGA. The material sequenced was naive CD4+ T cells sorted from a lymph node. The sample's subset: naive CD4+ T cells, CD4+CD45RA+CD25-. The V gene is TRBV7-3, the J gene TRBJ1-2; 8 bases map to TRBD1. This clonotype was sampled from a female donor with breast cancer. The CDR3 spells CASSLFRRTGRGYTF. The CDR3 DNA follows: TGTGCCAGCAGCTTATTCCGCAGGACAGGGCGTGGCTACACCTTC.